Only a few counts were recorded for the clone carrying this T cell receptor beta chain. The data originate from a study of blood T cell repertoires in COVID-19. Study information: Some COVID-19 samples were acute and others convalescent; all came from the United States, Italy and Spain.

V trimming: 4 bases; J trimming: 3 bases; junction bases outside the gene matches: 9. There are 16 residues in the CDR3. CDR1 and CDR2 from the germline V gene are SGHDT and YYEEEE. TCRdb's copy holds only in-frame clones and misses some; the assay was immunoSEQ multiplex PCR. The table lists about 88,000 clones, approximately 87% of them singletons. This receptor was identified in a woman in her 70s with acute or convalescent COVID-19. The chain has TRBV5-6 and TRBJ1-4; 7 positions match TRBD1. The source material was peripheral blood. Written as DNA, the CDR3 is TGTGCCAGCAGCCAGAAGCTGACAGGGCCTAATGAAAAACTGTTTTTT. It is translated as CASSQKLTGPNEKLFF.